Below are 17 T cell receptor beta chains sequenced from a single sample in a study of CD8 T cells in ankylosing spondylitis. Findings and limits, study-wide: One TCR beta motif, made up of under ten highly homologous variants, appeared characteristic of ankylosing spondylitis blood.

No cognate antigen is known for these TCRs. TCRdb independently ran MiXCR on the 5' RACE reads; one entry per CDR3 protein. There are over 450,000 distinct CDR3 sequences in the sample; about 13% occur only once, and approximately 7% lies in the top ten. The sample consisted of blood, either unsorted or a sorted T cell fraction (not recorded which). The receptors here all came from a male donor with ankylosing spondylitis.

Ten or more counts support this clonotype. As DNA, the CDR3 is TGTGCCACAAAGGGGACAATGGATGAGCAGTTCTTC. The encoded protein is CATKGTMDEQFF. The V call is TRBV6-1, the J call TRBJ2-1; D may be TRBD1 (6 bases). Per the germline V gene, CDR1 is MNHNS and CDR2 is SASEGT. Trimming left V 10 bases short and J 8 bases short, with 15 bases between. This CDR3 contains 12 residues.

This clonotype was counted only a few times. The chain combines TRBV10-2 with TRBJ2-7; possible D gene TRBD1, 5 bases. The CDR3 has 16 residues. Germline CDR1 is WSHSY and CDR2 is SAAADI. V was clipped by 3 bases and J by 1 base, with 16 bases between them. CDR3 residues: CASSDRLKGISYEQYV. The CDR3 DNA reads TGCGCCAGCAGTGACCGCTTAAAGGGGATATCCTACGAGCAGTACGTC.

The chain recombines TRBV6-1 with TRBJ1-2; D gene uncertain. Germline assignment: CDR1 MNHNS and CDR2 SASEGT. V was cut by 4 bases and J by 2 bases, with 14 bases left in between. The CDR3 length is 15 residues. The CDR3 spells CASSVTVTTNYGYTF. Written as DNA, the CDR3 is TGTGCCAGCAGTGTGACCGTCACCACAAACTATGGCTACACCTTC.

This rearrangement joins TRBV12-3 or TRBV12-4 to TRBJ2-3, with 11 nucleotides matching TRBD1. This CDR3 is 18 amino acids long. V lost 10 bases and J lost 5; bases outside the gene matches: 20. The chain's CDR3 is CATQFPHSGQGAVDTQYF. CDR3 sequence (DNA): TGTGCCACCCAGTTTCCCCACAGTGGACAGGGGGCTGTAGATACGCAGTATTTT.

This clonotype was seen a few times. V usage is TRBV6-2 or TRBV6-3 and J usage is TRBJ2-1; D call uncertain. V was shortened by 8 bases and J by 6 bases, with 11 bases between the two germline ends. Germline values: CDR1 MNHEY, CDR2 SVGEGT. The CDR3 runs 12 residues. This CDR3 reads CASESGANEQFF. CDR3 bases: TGTGCCAGCGAATCTGGCGCCAATGAGCAGTTCTTC.

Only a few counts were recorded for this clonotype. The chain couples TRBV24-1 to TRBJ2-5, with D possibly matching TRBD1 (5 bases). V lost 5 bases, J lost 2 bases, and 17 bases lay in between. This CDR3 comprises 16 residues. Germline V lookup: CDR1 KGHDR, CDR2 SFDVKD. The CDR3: CATSAPGFRMQETQYF. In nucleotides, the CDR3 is TGTGCCACCAGTGCACCAGGGTTCCGAATGCAAGAGACCCAGTACTTC.

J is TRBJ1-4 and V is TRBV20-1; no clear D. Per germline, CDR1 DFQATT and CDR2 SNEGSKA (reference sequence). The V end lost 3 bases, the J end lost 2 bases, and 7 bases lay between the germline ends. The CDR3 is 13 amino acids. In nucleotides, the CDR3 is TGCAGTGCTAGTGGCAGGACTAATGAAAAACTGTTTTTT. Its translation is CSASGRTNEKLFF.

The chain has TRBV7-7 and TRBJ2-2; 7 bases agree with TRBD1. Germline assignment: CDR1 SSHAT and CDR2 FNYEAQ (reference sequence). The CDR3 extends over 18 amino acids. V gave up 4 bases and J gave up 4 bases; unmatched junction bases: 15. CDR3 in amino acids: CASSSTLAGGSGTGELFF. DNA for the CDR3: TGTGCCAGCAGCTCCACGTTGGCAGGGGGTTCGGGCACCGGGGAGCTGTTTTTT.

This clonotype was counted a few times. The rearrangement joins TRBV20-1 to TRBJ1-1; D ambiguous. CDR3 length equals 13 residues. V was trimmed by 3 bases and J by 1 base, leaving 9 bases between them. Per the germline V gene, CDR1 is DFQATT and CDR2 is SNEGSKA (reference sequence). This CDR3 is CSASPSGNTEAFF. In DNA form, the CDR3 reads TGCAGTGCTAGTCCCTCGGGGAACACTGAAGCTTTCTTT.

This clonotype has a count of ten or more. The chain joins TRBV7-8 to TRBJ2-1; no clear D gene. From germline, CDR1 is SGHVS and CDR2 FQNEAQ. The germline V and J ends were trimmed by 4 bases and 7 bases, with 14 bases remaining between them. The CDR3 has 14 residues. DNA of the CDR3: TGTGCCAGCAGCTCGGGTCTTCAGGTAAATGAGCAGTTCTTC. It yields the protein CASSSGLQVNEQFF.

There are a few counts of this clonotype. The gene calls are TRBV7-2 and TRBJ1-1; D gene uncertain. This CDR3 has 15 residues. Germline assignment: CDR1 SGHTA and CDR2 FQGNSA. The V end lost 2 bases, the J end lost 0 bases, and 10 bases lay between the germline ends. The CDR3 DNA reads TGTGCCAGCAGCTTATCGCAGACTCTGAACACTGAAGCTTTCTTT. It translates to CASSLSQTLNTEAFF.

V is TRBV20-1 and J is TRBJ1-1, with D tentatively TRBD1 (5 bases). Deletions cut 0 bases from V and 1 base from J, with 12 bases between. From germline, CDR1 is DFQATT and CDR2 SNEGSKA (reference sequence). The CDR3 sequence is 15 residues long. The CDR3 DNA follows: TGCAGTGCTAGAGATCTGAAGGGACCGAACACTGAAGCTTTCTTT. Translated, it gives CSARDLKGPNTEAFF.

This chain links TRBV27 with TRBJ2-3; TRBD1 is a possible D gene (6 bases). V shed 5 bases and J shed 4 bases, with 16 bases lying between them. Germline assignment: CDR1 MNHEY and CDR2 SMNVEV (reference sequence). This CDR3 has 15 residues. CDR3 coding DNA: TGTGCCAGCAGTCTGACAGGATCTTTTTCAGATACGCAGTATTTT. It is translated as CASSLTGSFSDTQYF.

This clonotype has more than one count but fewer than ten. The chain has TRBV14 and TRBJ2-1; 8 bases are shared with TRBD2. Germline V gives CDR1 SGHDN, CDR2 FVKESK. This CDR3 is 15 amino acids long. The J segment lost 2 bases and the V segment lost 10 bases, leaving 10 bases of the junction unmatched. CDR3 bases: TGTGCCACCCGAGCGGGAGAAGACGCCTACAATGAGCAGTTCTTC. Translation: CATRAGEDAYNEQFF. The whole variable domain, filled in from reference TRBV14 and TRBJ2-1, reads EAGVTQFPSHSVIEKGQTVTLRCDPISGHDNLYWYRRVMGKEIKFLLHFVKESKQDESGMPNNRFLAERTGGTYSTLKVQPAELEDSGVYFCATRAGEDAYNEQFFGPGTRLTVL.

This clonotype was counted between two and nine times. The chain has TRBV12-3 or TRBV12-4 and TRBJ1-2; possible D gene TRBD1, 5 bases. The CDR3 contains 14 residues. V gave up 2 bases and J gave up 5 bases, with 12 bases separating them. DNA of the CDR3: TGTGCCAGCAGTTTAATAGGTTGGGGGTATGGCTACACCTTC. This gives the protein CASSLIGWGYGYTF.

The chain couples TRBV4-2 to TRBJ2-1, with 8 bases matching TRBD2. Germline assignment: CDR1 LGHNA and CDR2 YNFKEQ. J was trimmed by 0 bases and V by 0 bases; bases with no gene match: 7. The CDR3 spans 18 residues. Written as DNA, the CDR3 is TGTGCCAGCAGCCAAGATAGGGGTAGCGGGACCTCCTACAATGAGCAGTTCTTC. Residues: CASSQDRGSGTSYNEQFF.

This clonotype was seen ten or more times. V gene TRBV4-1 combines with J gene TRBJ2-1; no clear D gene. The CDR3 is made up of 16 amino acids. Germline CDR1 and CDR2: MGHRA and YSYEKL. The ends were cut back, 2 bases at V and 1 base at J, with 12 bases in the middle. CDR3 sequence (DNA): TGCGCCAGCAGCCAACTCGACGTAGTGTCCTACAATGAGCAGTTCTTC. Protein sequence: CASSQLDVVSYNEQFF.